The 16 T cell receptor beta chains below come from one sample, sequenced in a study of control samples from healthy donors and cancer patients. Profiled with immunoSEQ multiplex PCR; TCRdb holds only in-frame clones, not every one. The repertoire consists of roughly 160,000 clones, with 70% to 90% occurring once and the leading ten covering over 4%. The sequenced sample consisted of blood. Receptors originate from a woman in her thirties in good health.

This chain connects TRBV5-5 to TRBJ2-5, with TRBD2 matching over 11 bases. This CDR3 comprises 16 residues. After removal of 0 bases from V and 2 bases from J, the junction contained 3 bases not matched to a gene. Germline V CDR1 and CDR2: SGHKS, YYEKEE (reference sequence). CDR3 protein: CASSLAIAGGQETQYF. The CDR3 nucleotides are TGTGCCAGCAGCTTGGCCATAGCGGGGGGGCAAGAGACCCAGTACTTC.

This clone is a singleton in its sample. This chain joins TRBV19 and TRBJ1-1; no firm D call. The CDR3 totals 12 residues. CDR1 is LNHDA and CDR2 is SQIVND in the germline V gene (reference sequence). V lost 5 bases to trimming and J lost 1 base, with 5 bases between them. The CDR3 loop reads CASSRRNTEAFF. In DNA form, the CDR3 reads TGTGCCAGTAGTCGCAGGAACACTGAAGCTTTCTTT.

A word on this clone: This sample also contains other DNA sequences that code for the same CDR3. V and J are TRBV11-3 and TRBJ1-1, with D unresolved. Germline CDR1 SGHNT, CDR2 YENEEA. This CDR3 comprises 13 residues. Trimming shortened V by 0 bases and J by 0 bases, and 2 bases separated the two germline ends. CDR3 protein: CASSLELNTEAFF. DNA for the CDR3: TGTGCCAGCAGCTTAGAGTTGAACACTGAAGCTTTCTTT.

The V gene is TRBV19, the J gene TRBJ1-6; no clear D. From germline, CDR1 is LNHDA and CDR2 SQIVND (reference sequence). Trimming left V 2 bases short and J 9 bases short, with 20 bases between. This CDR3 is built from 17 residues. The DNA for the CDR3 is TGTGCCAGTAGTATAAGGTTCCAGGCGCAAAGAGGTTCACCCCTCCACTTT. It is translated as CASSIRFQAQRGSPLHF. Combining the CDR3 with reference TRBV19 and TRBJ1-6 gives the whole variable domain DGGITQSPKYLFRKEGQNVTLSCEQNLNHDAMYWYRQDPGQGLRLIYYSQIVNDFQKGDIAEGYSVSREKKESFPLTVTSAQKNPTAFYLCASSIRFQAQRGSPLHFGNGTRLTVT.

The V and J genes are TRBV5-1 and TRBJ1-1; D ambiguous. Per the germline V gene, CDR1 is SGHRS and CDR2 is YFSETQ. This CDR3 is 16 amino acids long. V was trimmed by 3 bases and J by 4 bases, leaving 19 bases between them. In nucleotides, the CDR3 is TGCGCCAGCAGCTCCGGGCCCCTAGGAGAAGGCACTGAAGCTTTCTTT. It specifies CASSSGPLGEGTEAFF.

The chain carries TRBV25-1 and TRBJ2-5, with TRBD1 identical over 8 bases. V shed 5 bases, J shed 5 bases, and the junction held 13 bases outside the gene matches. The CDR3 loop spans 16 amino acids. The germline CDR1 and CDR2 sequences are MGHDK and SYGVNS. CDR3 DNA sequence: TGTGCCAGCAGTAAAGCCCCAGACAGGGGTAGGGAGACCCAGTACTTC. The encoded protein is CASSKAPDRGRETQYF.

CDR3 nucleotide sequence: TGCGCCAGCAGCCCGACAGGGACTGACTATGGCTACACCTTC. Its protein is CASSPTGTDYGYTF. J is TRBJ1-2 and V is TRBV4-1; 7 bases fit TRBD1. Looked up from germline, CDR1 is MGHRA and CDR2 is YSYEKL. The CDR3 covers 14 residues. V was pared by 4 bases and J by 3 bases, with 5 bases of the junction left unmatched.

The V gene is TRBV19, the J gene TRBJ1-1, with a possible D match to TRBD1 (5 bases). Trimming shortened V by 5 bases and J by 4 bases, and 14 bases separated the two germline ends. The germline gives CDR1 LNHDA, CDR2 SQIVND (reference sequence). The CDR3 length is 14 residues. The chain's CDR3 is CASSPGTGGTEAFF. The CDR3 nucleotides read TGTGCCAGTAGTCCCGGTACAGGCGGCACTGAAGCTTTCTTT.

The V and J genes are TRBV28 and TRBJ1-2; TRBD1 matches 8 bases. Germline V gives CDR1 MDHEN, CDR2 SYDVKM. After removal of 5 bases from V and 6 bases from J, the junction contained 11 bases not matched to a gene. The CDR3 extends over 15 amino acids. In nucleotides, the CDR3 is TGTGCCAGCAGTCGAACCCCCGACAGGGGAGATGGCTACACCTTC. It codes for CASSRTPDRGDGYTF.

The V and J genes are TRBV11-2 and TRBJ2-7; D is ambiguous. The germline V and J ends were trimmed by 1 base and 3 bases, with 4 bases remaining between them. Germline V gives CDR1 SGHAT, CDR2 FQNNGV. CDR3 size: 12 residues. CDR3 nucleotide sequence: TGTGCCAGCAGCTTAGGGGACTACGAGCAGTACGTC. It encodes CASSLGDYEQYV.

V gene TRBV29-1 combines with J gene TRBJ2-2; D is uncertain. V shed 6 bases and J shed 4 bases, with 15 bases lying between them. Germline CDR1 SQVTM, CDR2 ANQGSEA. This CDR3 is built from 14 residues. The CDR3 nucleotides are TGCAGCGTGACTGACATGCAATCCACCGGGGAGCTGTTTTTT. Translation gives CSVTDMQSTGELFF.

In the case of this clone: The identical CDR3 is also encoded by other nucleotide sequences in the sample. The chain uses TRBV6-4 and TRBJ2-1; 12 bases map to TRBD2. This CDR3 region has 14 residues. In germline, CDR1 is MRHNA, CDR2 SNTAGT. Losses at the gene ends were 4 bases for V and 7 bases for J; bases not matched to a gene: 2. Here the CDR3 reads CASSGGLAGNEQFF. The CDR3, as DNA: TGTGCCAGCAGTGGCGGACTAGCGGGGAATGAGCAGTTCTTC.

The rearrangement links TRBV20-1 to TRBJ2-7, with TRBD2 identical over 9 bases. CDR3 length: 11 residues. Per germline, CDR1 DFQATT and CDR2 SNEGSKA (reference sequence). The junction had 5 bases not matched to a gene; V was cut back by 6 bases and J by 8 bases. The CDR3 here is CSADGTSKQYF. CDR3 DNA: TGCAGTGCAGATGGGACTAGCAAGCAGTACTTC.

The CDR3 DNA is TGTGCCAGCCAGGGGTATGGATACAACAATGAGCAGTTCTTC. It encodes CASQGYGYNNEQFF. V and J are TRBV6-5 and TRBJ2-1, with a possible D match to TRBD1 (6 bases). Germline V lookup: CDR1 MNHEY, CDR2 SVGAGI. The CDR3 covers 14 residues. With 8 bases removed from V and 5 bases from J, the gap between germline ends came to 16 bases.

The V and J genes are TRBV2 and TRBJ1-1; D not certain. Per the germline V gene, CDR1 is SNHLY and CDR2 is FYNNEI. The CDR3 runs to 13 residues. The ends were cut back, 4 bases at V and 4 bases at J, with 10 bases in the middle. In DNA, the CDR3 is TGTGCCAGCAGTGTAGAGCAGAGCACTGAAGCTTTCTTT. Protein sequence: CASSVEQSTEAFF.

The chain carries TRBV7-2 and TRBJ1-2, with D unresolved. CDR3 size: 14 residues. The germline gives CDR1 SGHTA, CDR2 FQGNSA. V was shortened by 5 bases and J by 2 bases, with 12 bases between the two germline ends. In DNA, the CDR3 is TGTGCCAGCAGCCCCCGGACTGGAAACTATGGCTACACCTTC. The encoded protein is CASSPRTGNYGYTF.